One sample yielded the 25 T cell receptor beta chains listed below, sequenced in a study of response to subunit inactivated influenza vaccine. TCRdb analysed the RT-PCR reads with MiXCR anew, one entry per CDR3 protein. The table has 500,000 or so distinct CDR3 sequences, approximately 11% seen once. The sample in question was PBMCs from blood, obtained more than 35 days after vaccination. The receptors were sampled from a man over 45 who received an inactivated influenza vaccine.

J is TRBJ2-1 and V is TRBV4-1, with D tentatively TRBD1 (5 bases). Germline CDR1 MGHRA, CDR2 YSYEKL. V gave up 2 bases and J gave up 5 bases, with 7 bases separating them. The CDR3 runs to 13 residues. CDR3 bases: TGCGCCAGCAGCCAACGACAGAACAATGAGCAGTTCTTC. It is translated as CASSQRQNNEQFF.

This clonotype was seen repeatedly, ten times or more. V usage is TRBV20-1 and J usage is TRBJ2-7; D gene ambiguous. CDR3 length: 13 amino acids. Germline loops: CDR1 DFQATT, CDR2 SNEGSKA (reference sequence). The germline V and J ends were trimmed by 5 bases and 1 base, with 12 bases remaining between them. The CDR3 DNA follows: TGCAGTGCTGACCCCAATATATCCTACGAGCAGTACTTC. As protein: CSADPNISYEQYF.

This clonotype has only a few counts. This chain joins TRBV28 and TRBJ1-1; a possible D gene is TRBD1 (6 bases). The germline V gene encodes CDR1 MDHEN and CDR2 SYDVKM. V was pared by 3 bases and J by 6 bases, with 11 bases between. This CDR3 has 13 amino acids. The DNA for the CDR3 is TGTGCCAGCAGTTTTGAGGGGGTCGCTGAAGCTTTCTTT. Protein: CASSFEGVAEAFF. Full variable domain (missing parts from reference TRBV28 and TRBJ1-1): DVKVTQSSRYLVKRTGEKVFLECVQDMDHENMFWYRQDPGLGLRLIYFSYDVKMKEKGDIPEGYSVSREKKERFSLILESASTNQTSMYLCASSFEGVAEAFFGQGTRLTVV.

This clonotype came up a few times. The chain links TRBV7-6 to TRBJ2-2; 10 nucleotides agree with TRBD1. The germline V gene has CDR1 SGHVS and CDR2 FNYEAQ. The CDR3 consists of 16 residues. With 4 bases clipped from V and 1 base from J, the junction kept 3 bases outside the gene matches. The CDR3 DNA is TGTGCCAGCAGCTCGGGGACAGGGGAGAACACCGGGGAGCTGTTTTTT. Translating it yields CASSSGTGENTGELFF. Drawing the rest from reference TRBV7-6 and TRBJ2-2, the complete variable domain is GAGVSQSPRYKVTKRGQDVALRCDPISGHVSLYWYRQALGQGPEFLTYFNYEAQQDKSGLPNDRFSAERPEGSISTLTIQRTEQRDSAMYRCASSSGTGENTGELFFGEGSRLTVL.

This clonotype was detected many times. The chain carries TRBV4-3 and TRBJ2-7; D possibly matches TRBD1 or TRBD2 (5 bases each). The germline V gene has CDR1 LGHNA and CDR2 YSLEER. The CDR3 has 15 amino acids. The germline V and J ends were trimmed by 6 bases and 3 bases, with 18 bases remaining between them. CDR3 sequence reads: CASSLSDDSGYEQYF. CDR3 DNA sequence: TGCGCCAGCAGTTTAAGCGACGACAGCGGCTACGAGCAGTACTTC.

V gene TRBV12-3 or TRBV12-4 combines with J gene TRBJ2-2; 9 bases are a match to TRBD1. There are 14 residues in the CDR3. V dropped 5 bases and J dropped 15; count of bases not matched to a gene: 13. CDR3 bases: TGTGCCAGCAGTCCAGGGACAGGGATTAAACGGGTGTTTTTT. As protein: CASSPGTGIKRVFF.

This clonotype appeared a few times. V is TRBV11-2 and J is TRBJ2-1; 13 nucleotides line up with TRBD2. Germline V gives CDR1 SGHAT, CDR2 FQNNGV. The CDR3 covers 19 residues. V dropped 0 bases and J dropped 0; count of bases not matched to a gene: 5. The CDR3 loop reads CASSLDGTSGVLSYNEQFF. The CDR3 coding sequence is TGTGCCAGCAGCTTAGACGGGACTAGCGGGGTACTCTCCTACAATGAGCAGTTCTTC.

Many counts were recorded for this clonotype. The chain links TRBV6-6 to TRBJ1-4; 7 bases are a match to TRBD1. The CDR3 runs 15 residues. V shed 7 bases, J shed 2 bases, and the junction held 7 bases outside the gene matches. Germline V gene sequence: CDR1 MNHNY, CDR2 SVGAGI (reference sequence). CDR3 coding DNA: TGTGCCAGCACCGCGACAGGGAACACTAATGAAAAACTGTTTTTT. Protein: CASTATGNTNEKLFF.

At least ten counts were recorded for this clonotype. The V and J genes are TRBV12-3 or TRBV12-4 and TRBJ1-1; the D is unclear. Trimming removed 2 bases from V and 0 bases from J, with 7 bases in between. This CDR3 is 14 amino acids long. The CDR3 is CASSLYSMNTEAFF. In nucleotides, the CDR3 is TGTGCCAGCAGTTTATACAGCATGAACACTGAAGCTTTCTTT.

The chain links TRBV4-3 to TRBJ2-1; no definite D call. Deletions cut 2 bases from V and 11 bases from J, with 13 bases between. The CDR3 totals 13 residues. In germline, CDR1 is LGHNA, CDR2 YSLEER. The CDR3 region has the DNA TGCGCCAGCAGCCAATACTTAGGAATAAAGCAGTTCTTC. This codes for CASSQYLGIKQFF.

Here the CDR3 DNA reads TGTGCCAGCAGCACACGACAGGGGGCGACAGATACGCAGTATTTT. Its translation: CASSTRQGATDTQYF. V is TRBV7-2 and J is TRBJ2-3; 10 nucleotides agree with TRBD1. CDR3 length equals 15 residues. The V segment lost 5 bases and the J segment 3 bases; nucleotides outside the gene matches: 5. Germline lookup yields CDR1 SGHTA and CDR2 FQGNSA. The whole variable domain, remainder taken from reference TRBV7-2 and TRBJ2-3, is GAGVSQSPSNKVTEKGKDVELRCDPISGHTALYWYRQSLGQGLEFLIYFQGNSAPDKSGLPSDRFSAERTGGSVSTLTIQRTQQEDSAVYLCASSTRQGATDTQYFGPGTRLTVL.

This clonotype was seen a few times. The CDR3 DNA reads as TGTGCCAGCAGTGCGGGACAGAGTCTGTATGGCTACACCTTC. Protein: CASSAGQSLYGYTF. This chain connects TRBV2 to TRBJ1-2, with 7 bases matching TRBD1. Germline CDR1 and CDR2: SNHLY and FYNNEI. The CDR3 loop spans 14 amino acids. The trim removed 4 bases at V and 5 bases at J, leaving 7 bases unmatched.

This clonotype was seen a handful of times. The chain carries TRBV7-9 and TRBJ2-1; D remains ambiguous. This CDR3 is built from 14 residues. Trimming took off 5 bases at V and 8 bases at J, with 16 bases between the two ends. Germline V gene lookup returns CDR1 SEHNR and CDR2 FQNEAQ (reference sequence). Here the CDR3 DNA reads TGTGCCAGCAGCCCTAAAGCCAGGCCCTATGAGCAGTTCTTC. Protein sequence: CASSPKARPYEQFF.

The chain links TRBV4-3 to TRBJ2-7, with D unclear. The CDR3 consists of 18 residues. V was clipped by 1 base and J by 3 bases, with 22 bases between them. Germline CDR1 LGHNA, CDR2 YSLEER. CDR3 sequence (DNA): TGCGCCAGCAGCCAAGGTGGCCGCGACTCTTCCTCATACTACGAGCAGTACTTC. Its translation: CASSQGGRDSSSYYEQYF.

Points on this clonotype: One base away lies a much larger clone, so this may be a sequencing read error. V is TRBV11-1 and J is TRBJ2-1; 12 nucleotides align to TRBD2. The CDR3 is made up of 18 amino acids. CDR1 is SGHAT, CDR2 FQDESV, per germline (reference sequence). Germline trimming cut 5 bases from V and 1 base from J; bases unmatched to any gene: 9. The CDR3: CASSLRTSGNLSYNEQFF. CDR3 sequence (DNA): TGTGCCAGCAGCCTGAGGACTAGCGGGAACTTGTCCTACAATGAGCAGTTCTTC.

This clonotype was found many times. CDR3 loop: CSERASGSYEQYF. The CDR3 DNA reads as TGCAGCGAGAGGGCTAGCGGGAGCTACGAGCAGTACTTC. V and J are TRBV29-1 and TRBJ2-7; 10 nucleotides agree with TRBD2. Germline CDR1 SQVTM, CDR2 ANQGSEA. This CDR3 has 13 amino acids. V lost 7 bases to trimming and J lost 3 bases; unmatched junction nucleotides: 6.

This clonotype was seen at least ten times. CDR3 in DNA: TGCAGTGTCCAGAGGGAGGAGGGAAAACTGTTTTTT. It encodes CSVQREEGKLFF. The rearrangement joins TRBV20-1 to TRBJ1-4; D uncertain. The CDR3 sequence is 12 residues long. The V end was cut by 7 bases, the J end by 10 bases, with 16 bases between. The V gene's germline CDR1 is DFQATT and CDR2 SNEGSKA (reference sequence).

The rearrangement links TRBV20-1 to TRBJ2-1; D is unresolved. CDR1 DFQATT and CDR2 SNEGSKA come from the germline V gene (reference sequence). CDR3 length equals 13 residues. V dropped 6 bases and J dropped 5 bases, with 14 bases sitting between them. CDR3 region: CSAERDADNEQFF. Here the CDR3 DNA reads TGCAGTGCCGAGCGCGACGCCGACAATGAGCAGTTCTTC.

The rearrangement joins TRBV6-2 or TRBV6-3 to TRBJ2-7; D perhaps matches TRBD1 (5 bases). This CDR3 is 15 amino acids long. Trimming removed 6 bases at V and 9 bases at J, with 24 bases between. Germline V gives CDR1 MNHEY, CDR2 SVGEGT. The CDR3 nucleotides read TGTGCCAGCAGCTCTAGACAGCGAAATCTTCTCGGGCAGTACTTC. This codes for CASSSRQRNLLGQYF.

In its sample, this clonotype was seen a few times. This chain links TRBV28 with TRBJ2-5; D may match TRBD1 or TRBD2 (6 bases each). Germline CDR1 reads MDHEN; CDR2 reads SYDVKM. This CDR3 is 16 amino acids long. V was clipped by 3 bases and J by 3 bases, with 17 bases between them. CDR3 loop: CASSFSRGGYKETQYF. DNA for the CDR3: TGTGCCAGCAGTTTTAGCAGGGGAGGATACAAAGAGACCCAGTACTTC.

The CDR3 is CASSIRQGSGYTF. The CDR3 coding sequence is TGTGCCAGCAGTATAAGACAGGGCTCTGGCTACACCTTC. The chain carries TRBV27 and TRBJ1-2; 7 bases are a match to TRBD1. The V segment lost 5 bases and the J segment 7 bases; nucleotides outside the gene matches: 7. Germline V lookup: CDR1 MNHEY, CDR2 SMNVEV (reference sequence). The CDR3 sequence is 13 residues long.

V usage is TRBV20-1 and J usage is TRBJ2-1; no reliable D call. CDR3 size: 15 residues. Between the trimmed V and J ends, which lost 0 bases and 1 base, there was a span of 10 bases. CDR1 and CDR2 (germline): DFQATT, SNEGSKA (reference sequence). CDR3 region: CSARDLGPSYNEQFF. The CDR3, as DNA: TGCAGTGCTAGAGATCTAGGGCCTTCCTACAATGAGCAGTTCTTC.

This clonotype turned up a few times. The rearrangement links TRBV12-3 or TRBV12-4 to TRBJ2-5, with 8 bases lining up with TRBD1. The CDR3 extends over 14 amino acids. After removal of 4 bases from V and 2 bases from J, the junction contained 3 bases not matched to a gene. CDR3 loop: CASSSGGEQETQYF. The CDR3 bases are TGTGCCAGCAGTTCAGGGGGCGAACAAGAGACCCAGTACTTC.

The chain joins TRBV7-2 to TRBJ2-7; no definite D call. This CDR3 region has 13 residues. CDR1 and CDR2 (germline): SGHTA, FQGNSA. V gave up 0 bases and J gave up 7 bases, with 10 bases separating them. The CDR3 DNA follows: TGTGCCAGCAGCTTAGCTAGTAGCAGTGAGCAGTACTTC. Translated, it gives CASSLASSSEQYF.

In its sample, this clonotype was seen once. The V call is TRBV6-2 or TRBV6-3, the J call TRBJ1-1; D unclear. The V end was cut by 4 bases, the J end by 5 bases, with 8 bases between. The germline V gene has CDR1 MNHEY and CDR2 SVGEGT. This CDR3 spans 12 amino acids. The CDR3 region has the DNA TGTGCCAGCAGTTGGCTCGAGACTGAAGCTTTCTTT. Its protein product is CASSWLETEAFF.